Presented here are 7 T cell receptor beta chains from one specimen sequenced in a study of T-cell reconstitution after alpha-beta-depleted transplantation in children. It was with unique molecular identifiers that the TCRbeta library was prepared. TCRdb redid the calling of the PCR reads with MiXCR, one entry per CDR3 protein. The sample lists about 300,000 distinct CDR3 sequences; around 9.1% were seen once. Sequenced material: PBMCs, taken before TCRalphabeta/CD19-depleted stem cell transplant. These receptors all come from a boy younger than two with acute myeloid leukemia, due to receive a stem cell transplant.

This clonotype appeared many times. CDR3 bases: TGTGCCACCAGCAGAGGAACAGGGATCACCTACGAGCAGTACTTC. Protein: CATSRGTGITYEQYF. J is TRBJ2-7 and V is TRBV15, with D possibly TRBD1 on 6 matching bases. CDR3 length: 15 amino acids. Trimming took off 1 base at V and 2 bases at J, with 12 bases between the two ends. CDR1 and CDR2 (germline): LNHNV, YYDKDF (reference sequence). The whole variable domain, filled in from reference TRBV15 and TRBJ2-7, reads DAMVIQNPRYQVTQFGKPVTLSCSQTLNHNVMYWYQQKSSQAPKLLFHYYDKDFNNEADTPDNFQSRRPNTSFCFLDIRSPGLGDTAMYLCATSRGTGITYEQYFGPGTRLTVT.

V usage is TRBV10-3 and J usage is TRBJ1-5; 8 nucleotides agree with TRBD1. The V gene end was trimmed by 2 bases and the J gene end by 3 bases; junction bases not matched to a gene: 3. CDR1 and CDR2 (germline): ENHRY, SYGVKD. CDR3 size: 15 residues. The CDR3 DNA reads TGTGCCATCAGTGAGGACAGGGGTGTCAATCAGCCCCAGCATTTT. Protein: CAISEDRGVNQPQHF.

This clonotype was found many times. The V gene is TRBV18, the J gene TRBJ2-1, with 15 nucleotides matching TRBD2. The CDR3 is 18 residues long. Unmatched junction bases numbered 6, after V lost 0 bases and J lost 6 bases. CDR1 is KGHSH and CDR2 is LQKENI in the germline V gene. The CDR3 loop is CASSPPGLAGGSGNEQFF. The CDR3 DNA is TGTGCCAGCTCACCACCTGGACTAGCGGGAGGGTCTGGCAATGAGCAGTTCTTC.

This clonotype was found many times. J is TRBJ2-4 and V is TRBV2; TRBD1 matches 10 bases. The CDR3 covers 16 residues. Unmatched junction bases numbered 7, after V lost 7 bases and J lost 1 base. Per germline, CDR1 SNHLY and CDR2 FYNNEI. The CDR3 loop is CASTKTGGFAKNIQYF. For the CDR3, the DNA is TGTGCCAGCACGAAGACAGGGGGCTTCGCCAAAAACATTCAGTACTTC.

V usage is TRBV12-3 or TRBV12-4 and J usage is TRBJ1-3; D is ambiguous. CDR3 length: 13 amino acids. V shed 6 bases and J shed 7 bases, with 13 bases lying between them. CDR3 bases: TGTGCCAGCAGCCCCATCGGACGGAACACCATATATTTT. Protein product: CASSPIGRNTIYF.

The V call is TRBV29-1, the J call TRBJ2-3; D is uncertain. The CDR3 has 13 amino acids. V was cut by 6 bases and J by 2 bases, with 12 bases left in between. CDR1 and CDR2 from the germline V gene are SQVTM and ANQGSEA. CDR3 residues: CSVLERDTDTQYF. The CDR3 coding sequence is TGCAGCGTCCTCGAGCGAGACACAGATACGCAGTATTTT.

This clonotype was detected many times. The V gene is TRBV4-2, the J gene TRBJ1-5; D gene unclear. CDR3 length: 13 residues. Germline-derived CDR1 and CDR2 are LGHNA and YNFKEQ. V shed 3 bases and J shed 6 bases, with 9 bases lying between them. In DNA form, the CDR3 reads TGTGCCAGCAGCCAGGCCTACGGTCAGCCCCAGCATTTT. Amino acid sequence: CASSQAYGQPQHF.